The rows below give T cell receptor beta chains drawn from one sample of a study of T cells after yellow fever vaccination. One entry per CDR3 protein results from TCRdb running MiXCR on the 5' RACE reads. This sample yields under 150,000 distinct CDR3 sequences, of which approximately 7.7% are seen a single time; under 0.95% belongs to the top ten. Specimen: CD4+ T cells sorted from PBMCs, collected 5 days after the yellow fever booster vaccination. The receptor source for this set is a man between 25 and 39 years old who received the YFV17D yellow fever vaccine. Both conserved end residues are part of each CDR3. Fields, in order: CDR3 protein, CDR3 DNA, D gene, V gene, J gene, clone size. D genes are given only for firm matches. Clone size appears in some rows only: once, few, many, or a class for an expanded clone.

CASSYSGLANEQYF	TGTGCCAGCAGTTACTCGGGACTAGCCAACGAGCAGTACTTC	TRBD2	TRBV6-5	TRBJ2-7	many
CASSLRWDTHGYTF	TGTGCCAGCAGCTTGAGGTGGGACACTCATGGCTACACCTTC	NA	TRBV7-2	TRBJ1-2	many
CASSQRALAGKETQYF	TGCGCCAGCAGCCAACGCGCACTAGCGGGAAAAGAGACCCAGTACTTC	TRBD2	TRBV4-1	TRBJ2-5	many
CASSQLRLNYEQYF	TGCGCCAGCAGCCAATTGAGACTTAACTACGAGCAGTACTTC	NA	TRBV4-1	TRBJ2-7	many
CASSLERQGLTEQYF	TGTGCCAGCAGCTTAGAGCGGCAGGGACTTACCGAGCAGTACTTC	NA	TRBV7-6	TRBJ2-7	many
CSAQDRDGEKLFF	TGCAGTGCTCAGGACAGGGACGGCGAAAAACTGTTTTTT	TRBD1	TRBV20-1	TRBJ1-4	many
CASSQGRTRGQPQHF	TGCGCCAGCAGCCAAGGAAGGACGAGGGGTCAGCCCCAGCATTTT	NA	TRBV4-1	TRBJ1-5	few
CASWGGFNTGELFF	TGTGCCAGCTGGGGGGGGTTCAACACCGGGGAGCTGTTTTTT	TRBD2	TRBV27	TRBJ2-2	many
CSASKTGGPSTGELFF	TGCAGTGCTAGTAAGACAGGGGGACCATCTACCGGGGAGCTGTTTTTT	TRBD1	TRBV20-1	TRBJ2-2	many
CASNGANTGELFF	TGTGCCAGCAACGGAGCGAACACCGGGGAGCTGTTTTTT	NA	TRBV12-3/TRBV12-4	TRBJ2-2	many
CSAGGGNSYEQYF	TGCAGTGCAGGCGGGGGAAACTCCTACGAGCAGTACTTC	TRBD2	TRBV20-1	TRBJ2-7	many
CSAHNYGYTF	TGCAGTGCTCATAACTATGGCTACACCTTC	NA	TRBV20-1	TRBJ1-2	many
CASSLGTADQPQHF	TGCGCCAGCAGCTTGGGGACGGCCGATCAGCCCCAGCATTTT	NA	TRBV5-1	TRBJ1-5	many
CASSISAGGEQFF	TGTGCCAGTAGTATTTCGGCGGGAGGTGAGCAGTTCTTC	TRBD2	TRBV19	TRBJ2-1	many
CASKPGQVAWAQYF	TGTGCCAGCAAACCGGGACAGGTCGCGTGGGCCCAGTACTTC	TRBD1	TRBV7-2	TRBJ2-5	few
CASSATSGLSETQYF	TGTGCCAGCAGCGCAACTAGCGGGCTCTCGGAGACCCAGTACTTC	TRBD2	TRBV7-2	TRBJ2-5	many
CSTGLAEQFF	TGCAGTACTGGTCTAGCAGAGCAGTTCTTC	NA	TRBV20-1	TRBJ2-1	many
CSALADTQYF	TGCAGTGCATTAGCGGATACGCAGTATTTT	NA	TRBV20-1	TRBJ2-3	many
CSLFRTGNSNQPQHF	TGCAGTCTTTTCAGGACGGGGAATAGCAATCAGCCCCAGCATTTT	NA	TRBV20-1	TRBJ1-5	few
CAISVVADSNQPQHF	TGTGCCATCAGTGTGGTGGCGGATAGCAATCAGCCCCAGCATTTT	NA	TRBV10-3	TRBJ1-5	NA
CASSPLQGTNEKLFF	TGTGCCAGCAGCCCGCTACAGGGAACTAATGAAAAACTGTTTTTT	NA	TRBV7-9	TRBJ1-4	NA
CAPMPEDRGDIQYF	TGTGCCCCCATGCCTGAAGACAGGGGGGACATTCAGTACTTC	TRBD1	TRBV5-8	TRBJ2-4	many
CASSVSSGPNEQFF	TGTGCCAGCAGCGTAAGTAGCGGGCCCAATGAGCAGTTCTTC	TRBD2	TRBV9	TRBJ2-1	many
CASSQDQTGAGNQPQHF	TGTGCCAGCAGCCAAGATCAGACCGGGGCTGGCAATCAGCCCCAGCATTTT	NA	TRBV4-2	TRBJ1-5	NA
CASRPWALDSGANVLTF	TGTGCCAGTAGACCCTGGGCCCTCGACTCTGGGGCCAACGTCCTGACTTTC	NA	TRBV19	TRBJ2-6	few
CSVGAGHNEQFF	TGCAGTGTGGGGGCGGGACACAATGAGCAGTTCTTC	NA	TRBV20-1	TRBJ2-1	many
CASSETGVSADTQYF	TGCGCCAGCAGCGAAACGGGGGTCAGTGCAGATACGCAGTATTTT	NA	TRBV5-1	TRBJ2-3	many
CASSTPGQGVSEQFF	TGCGCCAGCAGCACACCGGGACAGGGGGTGAGTGAGCAGTTCTTC	TRBD1	TRBV5-1	TRBJ2-1	few
CASSLGVWSSYNEQFF	TGCGCCAGCTCCCTAGGCGTGTGGAGCTCCTACAATGAGCAGTTCTTC	NA	TRBV5-1	TRBJ2-1	many
CASSLRGSSDF	TGTGCCAGCAGTTTACGCGGGAGTTCTGACTTC	TRBD2	TRBV28	TRBJ2-7	many
CASSLDAVPSYEQYF	TGCGCCAGCAGCTTGGATGCAGTGCCTTCTTACGAGCAGTACTTC	NA	TRBV5-1	TRBJ2-7	many
CASSSRLAVGEQFF	TGTGCCAGCAGCTCAAGACTAGCGGTAGGGGAGCAGTTCTTC	TRBD2	TRBV5-4	TRBJ2-1	many
CASLPRGGISTETQYF	TGTGCCAGCCTCCCAAGAGGGGGCATTTCGACGGAGACCCAGTACTTC	TRBD1	TRBV27	TRBJ2-5	few
CASSPGGRGLVTQYF	TGTGCCAGCAGTCCCGGGGGCCGGGGTCTAGTAACGCAGTATTTT	NA	TRBV28	TRBJ2-3	NA
CASSNALAARSYEQYF	TGTGCCAGCAGCAACGCTCTAGCGGCTCGGTCCTACGAGCAGTACTTC	TRBD2	TRBV11-2	TRBJ2-7	many
CASSLYGNYNEQFF	TGTGCCAGCAGCTTATACGGGAACTACAATGAGCAGTTCTTC	NA	TRBV7-2	TRBJ2-1	many
CSVGRGGRAESDTQYF	TGCAGCGTCGGCCGAGGAGGGAGGGCGGAGTCAGATACGCAGTATTTT	TRBD2	TRBV29-1	TRBJ2-3	many
CASSYGSTYEQYF	TGTGCCAGCAGTTATGGCAGCACCTACGAGCAGTACTTC	NA	TRBV6-6	TRBJ2-7	many
CASSFWGETQYF	TGTGCCAGCAGTTTTTGGGGAGAGACCCAGTACTTC	NA	TRBV12-3/TRBV12-4	TRBJ2-5	many